Following are 13 T cell receptor beta chains from one sample sequenced in a study of T cell responses to AZD1222 COVID-19 vaccine. The table came from immunoSEQ multiplex PCR; TCRdb's copy has only in-frame clones and leaves some out. The sample lists 150,000 to 200,000 clones, 75% to 90% occurring once. The specimen was peripheral blood, collected on day 0 of AZD1222 vaccination. Receptors were obtained from an adult in good health.

V is TRBV6-5 and J is TRBJ2-1; 9 bases align to TRBD1. CDR1 and CDR2 from the germline V gene are MNHEY and SVGAGI. The CDR3 has 13 residues. The V gene end was trimmed by 5 bases and the J gene end by 7 bases; junction bases not matched to a gene: 3. CDR3 loop: CASSLDRGNEQFF. Written as DNA, the CDR3 is TGTGCCAGCAGTCTCGACAGGGGGAATGAGCAGTTCTTC.

The rearrangement joins TRBV27 to TRBJ1-5, with D unclear. Germline-derived CDR1 and CDR2 are MNHEY and SMNVEV (reference sequence). There are 12 residues in the CDR3. With 5 bases removed from V and 6 bases from J, the gap between germline ends came to 8 bases. CDR3 region: CASSQAGQPQHF. The DNA for the CDR3 is TGTGCCAGCAGTCAAGCCGGTCAGCCCCAGCATTTT.

The gene calls are TRBV4-1 and TRBJ1-5; D remains unclear. CDR1 and CDR2 from the germline V gene are MGHRA and YSYEKL. CDR3 size: 16 residues. The V gene lost 1 base and the J gene lost 4 bases, with 14 bases spanning the gap. The CDR3 DNA follows: TGCGCCAGCAGCCAAGCGACGGATAACCTGAATCAGCCCCAGCATTTT. Amino acids: CASSQATDNLNQPQHF.

This chain uses TRBV19 with TRBJ2-7; 9 nucleotides align to TRBD1. The CDR3 has 14 amino acids. From germline, CDR1 is LNHDA and CDR2 SQIVND (reference sequence). The V and J ends lost 5 bases and 3 bases, in that order; junction bases with no gene match: 5. The CDR3 bases are TGTGCCAGTAGTGCCTGGACAGGGGACTACGAGCAGTACTTC. This encodes CASSAWTGDYEQYF.

The J gene is TRBJ1-3, the V gene TRBV2, with TRBD1 matching over 7 bases. Germline V lookup: CDR1 SNHLY, CDR2 FYNNEI. With 6 bases clipped from V and 2 bases from J, the junction kept 4 bases outside the gene matches. This CDR3 contains 14 residues. CDR3 nucleotides: TGTGCCAGCAGCCTACAGGGGACTGGAAACACCATATATTTT. Protein product: CASSLQGTGNTIYF.

This clone was picked up one time. This chain links TRBV27 with TRBJ1-2, with D perhaps TRBD1 (5 bases). The germline V and J ends were trimmed by 5 bases and 2 bases, with 9 bases remaining between them. This CDR3 spans 13 amino acids. Germline-derived CDR1 and CDR2 are MNHEY and SMNVEV (reference sequence). CDR3: CASSRGKNYGYTF. The CDR3 DNA is TGTGCCAGCAGTAGGGGAAAGAACTATGGCTACACCTTC.

The chain has TRBV6-5 and TRBJ2-7, with D maybe TRBD1 (6 bases). The germline V and J ends were trimmed by 8 bases and 6 bases, with 17 bases remaining between them. This CDR3 comprises 13 residues. Germline CDR1 is MNHEY and CDR2 is SVGAGI. The CDR3 nucleotides are TGTGCCAGCTCCGCGGGCAGGGGCAGCGAGCAGTACTTC. As protein: CASSAGRGSEQYF.

To note about this clone: Germline is not matched at one junction end, which may reflect a read error. The chain carries TRBV6-2 or TRBV6-3 and TRBJ2-7; the D gene is possibly TRBD1 (5 bases). Per germline, CDR1 MNHEY and CDR2 SVGEGT. The CDR3 length is 13 residues. CDR3 amino acids: CASSYSKSRREDF. CDR3 coding DNA: TGTGCCAGCAGTTACTCGAAATCCCGCAGGGAAGACTTC.

The chain joins TRBV19 to TRBJ2-3, with TRBD1 as a possible D gene (5 bases). This CDR3 region has 13 residues. V gave up 3 bases and J gave up 6 bases, with 10 bases separating them. Germline V gene data show CDR1 as LNHDA and CDR2 as SQIVND (reference sequence). The CDR3 DNA sequence: TGTGCCAGTAGTATCGCCAGGGCGGATACGCAGTATTTT. Residues: CASSIARADTQYF.

This chain connects TRBV4-2 to TRBJ1-3; tentative D call: TRBD1 (5 bases). Germline CDR1 is LGHNA and CDR2 is YNFKEQ. There are 16 residues in the CDR3. Trimming stripped 4 bases from V and 0 bases from J, with 13 bases between. CDR3 region: CASSPGTVISGNTIYF. CDR3 bases: TGTGCCAGCAGCCCCGGGACGGTTATCTCTGGAAACACCATATATTTT.

This rearrangement joins TRBV28 to TRBJ1-5, with no clear D. The CDR3 length is 15 residues. Trimming removed 5 bases from V and 5 bases from J, with 16 bases in between. From germline, CDR1 is MDHEN and CDR2 SYDVKM. DNA of the CDR3: TGTGCCAGCAGTCTCCGGACCGCCGGGGATCAGCCCCAGCATTTT. This translates into CASSLRTAGDQPQHF.

CDR3 in DNA: TGTGCCAGCCAAACCGGGGACATGGGCTTCAAGGTTTTCTTT. It is translated as CASQTGDMGFKVFF. V gene TRBV28 combines with J gene TRBJ1-1, with D perhaps TRBD1 (6 bases). Trimming took off 8 bases at V and 13 bases at J, with 26 bases between the two ends. The length of the CDR3 is 14 residues. CDR1 MDHEN and CDR2 SYDVKM come from the germline V gene.

The chain's CDR3 is CASSPWGRGGYQPQHF. CDR3 DNA sequence: TGTGCCAGCAGCCCCTGGGGCAGGGGAGGATATCAGCCCCAGCATTTT. This chain connects TRBV28 to TRBJ1-5, with D maybe TRBD1 (6 bases). Trimming left V 6 bases short and J 5 bases short, with 20 bases between. Germline CDR1 and CDR2: MDHEN and SYDVKM. The CDR3 is 16 residues long.